This T cell receptor beta chain came from a study of immune evolution from preneoplasia to lung adenocarcinoma. Study findings and constraints: Top clone frequencies peaked in normal lung, apparently declining through invasive adenocarcinoma. T cell clonality was higher in KRAS-mutant than EGFR-mutant or wild-type nodules.

Regarding this clone: The antigen remains unidentified.

Profiling relied on immunoSEQ multiplex PCR, and the TCRdb table lists in-frame clones only, not all of them. The repertoire includes around 11,000 clones, approximately 82% of them detected once, and around 1.7% sits in the top ten. Two lung cancer pathologists independently confirmed each histologic diagnosis. Trimming took off 2 bases at V and 7 bases at J, with 15 bases between the two ends. Germline-derived CDR1 and CDR2 are SGHDN and FVKESK. The CDR3 contains 14 residues. Sequenced sample: FFPE minimally invasive lung adenocarcinoma tissue. The origin of this receptor is a person aged 65 to 85 with lung adenocarcinoma. This chain links TRBV14 with TRBJ2-7, with D perhaps matching TRBD1 or TRBD2 (5 bases each). CDR3 nucleotides: TGTGCCAGCAGCCAAAGGCGGTTCGAGGGGGAGCAGTACTTC. It yields the protein CASSQRRFEGEQYF.